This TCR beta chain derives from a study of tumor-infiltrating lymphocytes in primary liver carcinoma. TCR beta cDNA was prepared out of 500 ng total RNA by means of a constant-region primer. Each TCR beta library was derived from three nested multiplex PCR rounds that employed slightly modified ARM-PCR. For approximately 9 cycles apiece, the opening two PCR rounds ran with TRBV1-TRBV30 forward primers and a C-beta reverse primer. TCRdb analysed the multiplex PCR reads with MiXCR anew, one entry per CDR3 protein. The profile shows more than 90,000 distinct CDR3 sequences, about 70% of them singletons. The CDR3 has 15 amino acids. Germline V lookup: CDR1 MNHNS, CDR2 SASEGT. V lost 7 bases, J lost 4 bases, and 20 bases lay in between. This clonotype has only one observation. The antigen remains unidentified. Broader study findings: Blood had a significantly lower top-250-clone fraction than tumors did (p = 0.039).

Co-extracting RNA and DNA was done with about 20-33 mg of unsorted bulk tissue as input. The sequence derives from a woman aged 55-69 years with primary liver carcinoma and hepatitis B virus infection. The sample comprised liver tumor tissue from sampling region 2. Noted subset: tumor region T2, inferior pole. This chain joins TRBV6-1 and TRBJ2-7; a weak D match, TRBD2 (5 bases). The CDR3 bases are TGTGCCAGCATAGAGGTGAGGGTTGGAGCATACGAGCAGTACTTC. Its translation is CASIEVRVGAYEQYF.